This TCR beta chain was sequenced during a study of PD-1 blockade in classical Hodgkin lymphoma. General study findings and limits: Baseline TCR diversity was reportedly lower in newly diagnosed patients than healthy donors. Patients starting nivolumab under 1 year after ASCT were excluded. Only CD4+ TCR diversity, not CD8+, had risen significantly by C4D1.

This clone was picked up one time. No antigen is known for it. The table came from immunoSEQ multiplex PCR; TCRdb's copy has only in-frame clones and leaves some out. The sample yields fewer than 100,000 clones, approximately 92% seen once. Every one of the patients relapsed after autologous stem cell transplantation (brentuximab vedotin exposure was variable). Here the sequenced sample was peripheral blood mononuclear cells (PBMCs), taken at baseline. The TCR originated in a human donor with classical Hodgkin lymphoma.

CDR3 region: CASSWGAGLMANEQFF. For the CDR3, the DNA is TGTGCCAGCAGCTGGGGGGCCGGCTTGATGGCGAACGAGCAGTTCTTC. V usage is TRBV7-9 and J usage is TRBJ2-1; D possibly matches TRBD1 or TRBD2 (6 bases each). Trimming took 4 bases from V and 10 from J, leaving 23 bases between them. The CDR3 spans 16 residues. Germline V gene data show CDR1 as SEHNR and CDR2 as FQNEAQ (reference sequence).